This T cell receptor beta chain was recorded in a study of T cell repertoires in cytomegalovirus infection (dated 2019 in TCRdb). For the wider study: Donor HLA type was relevant to the analysis, as public TCR beta signatures indicated carriage of CMV infection together with the matching HLA type. Study-wide findings and limitations: In both this cohort and an independent roughly 350-donor cohort, the cumulative frequency of public TCR beta family members distinguished carriers of CMV infection plus the relevant HLA type. The ex vivo response was dominated by HLA-C-restricted CMV-specific TCR beta clonotypes, and the single most frequent clonotype in two of eight donors was supplied by these HLA-C-restricted clonotypes.

Instrument on record: Illumina HiSeq 1500. Starting from the raw public reads, TCRdb applied fastp trimming at Q25, assembled clones with MiXCR and retained in-frame beta chains. Rows are unified per CDR3 protein, each entry keeping the most common DNA and genes. Across this sample there are about 450,000 distinct CDR3 sequences, with approximately 32% seen only once. The ten largest clones represent approximately 15% of the sample. V and J are truncated by 2 bases and 12 bases respectively, leaving an intervening sequence of 8 bases. From its cysteine to its phenylalanine, the CDR3 spans 11 amino acids. Just CDR3 DNA is preserved here, 33 bases in frame from base 1. This clonotype was counted ten times or more. This receptor's antigen is unknown. Base-call qualities are not available, and no considerably larger clone is one nucleotide away.

The sequence joins TRBV12-3 or TRBV12-4 to TRBJ2-1, with the D gene not clear enough to name. The TCR was taken from a human donor in good health (CMV status not recorded). Some clones in this sample may be carry-over from other donors' samples. Sequencing input: PBMCs. The bases read TGTGCCAGCAGTTTAACTGGACCGCAGTTCTTC. Its amino acids are CASSLTGPQFF.